Only one count was recorded for the clone carrying this T cell receptor (beta chain). Treatment here: oral pan-JAK inhibitor, 5-10 mg twice daily. A FACSAria was used to sort CD4+ and CD8+ T cells. These cells came from PBMCs. RNA was extracted and reverse transcribed into cDNA as the sequencing template. The data were produced by immunoSEQ multiplex PCR, yet TCRdb's version contains in-frame clones alone and is incomplete. The data hold fewer than 100,000 clones, with approximately 60% observed a single time. The sample belongs to a study of CD8+ T cells in alopecia areata. Study as a whole: Twice daily, treated patients received 5 to 10 mg of oral tofacitinib. Affected scalp percentage gauged treated patients' severity.

Trimming pared 3 bases from V and 2 bases from J, leaving 12 bases between. The CDR3 extends over 15 amino acids. Germline loops: CDR1 SEHNR, CDR2 FQNEAQ (reference sequence). This sequence was found in a human donor with alopecia areata. Sequences were derived from CD8+ T cells sorted from blood, sampled at week 4, from a patient treated with tofacitinib. The V and J genes are TRBV7-9 and TRBJ2-3; D is possibly TRBD1 or TRBD2 (5 bases each). The CDR3 reads CASSFRDPYTDTQYF. The CDR3 nucleotides are TGTGCCAGCAGCTTCCGGGACCCTTACACAGATACGCAGTATTTT.